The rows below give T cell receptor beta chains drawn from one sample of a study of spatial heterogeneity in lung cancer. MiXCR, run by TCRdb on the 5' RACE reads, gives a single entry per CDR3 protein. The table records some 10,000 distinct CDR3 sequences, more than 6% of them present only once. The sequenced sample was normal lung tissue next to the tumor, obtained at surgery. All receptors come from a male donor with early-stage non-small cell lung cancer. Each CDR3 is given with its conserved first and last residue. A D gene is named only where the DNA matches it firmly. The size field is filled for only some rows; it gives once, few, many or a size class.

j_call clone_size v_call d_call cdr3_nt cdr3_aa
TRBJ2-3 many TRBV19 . TGTGCCAGTAGTATGGGGGCTGCGCAGTATTTT CASSMGAAQYF
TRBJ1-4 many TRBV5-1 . TGCGCCAGCAGCTTGGGACAGAGGAGTGAAAAACTGTTTTTT CASSLGQRSEKLFF
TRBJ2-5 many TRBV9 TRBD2 TGTGCCAGCAGCCCTGGGGCGTCTAGCGGGGTCGAGACCCAGTACTTC CASSPGASSGVETQYF
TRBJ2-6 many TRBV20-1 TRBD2 TGCAGTGCTAGAGATGCCAGCGGGGGATCTGGGGCCAACGTCCTGACTTTC CSARDASGGSGANVLTF
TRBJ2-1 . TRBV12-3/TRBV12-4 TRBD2 TGTGCCAGCAGTCCTAGACTAGCGGGAGTCAGTAATGAGCAGTTCTTC CASSPRLAGVSNEQFF
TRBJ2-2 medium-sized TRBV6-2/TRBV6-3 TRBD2 TGTGCCAGCAGCGTAGCGGGAGAGGACACCGGGGAGCTGTTTTTT CASSVAGEDTGELFF
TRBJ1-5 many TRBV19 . TGTGCCAGTAGTTATCCGGTCCGCAATCAGCCCCAGCATTTT CASSYPVRNQPQHF
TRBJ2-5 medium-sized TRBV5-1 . TGCGCCAGCAGCCCCGGAGCGGGGACAGCACAAGAGACCCAGTACTTC CASSPGAGTAQETQYF
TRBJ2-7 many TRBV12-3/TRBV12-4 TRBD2 TGTGCCAGCAGTCTTCCGGGACTAGCGGTCTACGAGCAGTACTTC CASSLPGLAVYEQYF
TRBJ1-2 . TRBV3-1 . TGTGCCAGCAGCCAAGATTTGATAGGGTACTATGGCTACACCTTC CASSQDLIGYYGYTF
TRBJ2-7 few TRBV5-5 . TGTGCCAGCAGCATCACAGGGAAAACCTACGAGCAGTACTTC CASSITGKTYEQYF
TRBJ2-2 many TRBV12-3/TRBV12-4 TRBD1 TGTGCCAGCACCACCCTTGGACAGGCTAACACCGGGGAGCTGTTTTTT CASTTLGQANTGELFF
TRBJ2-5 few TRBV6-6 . TGTGCCAGCAGTTATCCAAACCAAGAGACCCAGTACTTC CASSYPNQETQYF